This T cell receptor (beta chain) was profiled in a study of blood T cells in healthy people across ages. The study, taken as a whole, reports: Diversity of TCR beta per million T cells declined in a roughly linear way with age.

Primers used in a second PCR of about 7 to 12 cycles were a sample-barcoded 5' primer and a J-beta primer mix. MiXCR, applied by TCRdb to the 5' RACE reads, yields one record per CDR3 protein. The sample includes fewer than 2,000,000 distinct CDR3 sequences, roughly two fifths of them seen just once. The CDR3 length is 9 residues. Germline CDR1 SEHNR, CDR2 FQNEAQ (reference sequence). V lost 5 bases and J lost 9, with 4 bases in between. On this clonotype itself: Its target is unknown.

The sequencing input was blood. This sequence originates from a human donor in good health. The J gene is TRBJ1-1, the V gene TRBV7-9, with D unclear. The CDR3 is CASSRQAFF. The CDR3 DNA follows: TGTGCCAGCAGCCGCCAAGCTTTCTTT.